The T cell receptor (beta chain) described here comes from a study of graft-versus-host responses after intestinal transplantation. At the level of the study: Anti-thymocyte globulin induction, then tacrolimus and steroids for two to four years, went to all recipients.

The CDR3 extends over 20 amino acids. V was clipped by 1 base and J by 0 bases, with 24 bases between them. CDR1 SGHRS and CDR2 YFSETQ come from the germline V gene. About this clone itself: Its antigen is currently unknown.

Repertoires were generated with immunoSEQ multiplex PCR, while TCRdb's copy carries only in-frame clones and drops some. This sample carries tens of thousands of clones, 85% to 95% of them seen once, and the ten largest clones take around 0.57%. J is TRBJ2-3 and V is TRBV5-1, with D possibly TRBD2 on 10 matching bases. This TCR derives from a human donor who received an intestinal transplant. This material consisted of unstimulated CD8+ T cells sorted from spleen or lymph node cells, taken before intestinal transplant. As DNA, the CDR3 is TGCGCCAGCAGCTTGTGGTTTGGACAGGGGACTAGCGTTAGCACAGATACGCAGTATTTT. Translating it yields CASSLWFGQGTSVSTDTQYF.